These 21 T cell receptor beta chains share one sample of origin, sequenced in a study of T-cell reconstitution after alpha-beta-depleted transplantation in children. Preparation of the TCRbeta library used unique molecular identifiers. MiXCR was run by TCRdb on the PCR reads, yielding one entry per CDR3 protein. The sample has about a million distinct CDR3 sequences; roughly 29% are singletons. Sequencing was performed on PBMCs, mostly from graft donor cells, taken 360 days after TCRalphabeta/CD19-depleted stem cell transplant. These receptor sequences come from a boy in the first two years of life who had a stem cell transplant for SCID, so the T cells may come from the graft donor.

This clonotype was seen a handful of times. The chain carries TRBV9 and TRBJ2-1; D might be TRBD1 (6 bases). The CDR3 length is 15 residues. V dropped 1 base and J dropped 2 bases, with 10 bases sitting between them. The germline V gene has CDR1 SGDLS and CDR2 YYNGEE. Here the CDR3 reads CASSVFGTPYNEQFF. CDR3 in DNA: TGTGCCAGCAGCGTATTCGGGACACCCTACAATGAGCAGTTCTTC.

The chain joins TRBV20-1 to TRBJ2-1; 9 bases align to TRBD2. Trimming took 6 bases from V and 3 from J; bases not matched to a gene: 12. Germline V gene sequence: CDR1 DFQATT, CDR2 SNEGSKA (reference sequence). The CDR3 contains 16 residues. The CDR3 DNA sequence: TGCAGTGCACCGACCCGAGCTAGCGGGGTCTACAATGAGCAGTTCTTC. It encodes CSAPTRASGVYNEQFF.

The V call is TRBV20-1, the J call TRBJ1-3; TRBD1 is a possible D gene (5 bases). The CDR3 loop spans 15 amino acids. Trimming took off 6 bases at V and 0 bases at J, with 15 bases between the two ends. CDR1 and CDR2 (germline): DFQATT, SNEGSKA (reference sequence). CDR3: CSAGGIPTSGNTIYF. The DNA for the CDR3 is TGCAGTGCCGGGGGGATTCCGACCTCTGGAAACACCATATATTTT.

This clonotype has only one observation. The V and J genes are TRBV20-1 and TRBJ1-5; no firm D call. The CDR3 is 13 residues long. Deletions cut 5 bases from V and 3 bases from J, with 11 bases between. Germline CDR1 reads DFQATT; CDR2 reads SNEGSKA (reference sequence). The CDR3 DNA reads TGCAGTGCTGGCCGGGCCTTCAATCAGCCCCAGCATTTT. Encoded protein: CSAGRAFNQPQHF.

V gene TRBV29-1 combines with J gene TRBJ2-7; 9 positions match TRBD1. The trim removed 0 bases at V and 7 bases at J, leaving 10 bases unmatched. Germline CDR1 reads SQVTM; CDR2 reads ANQGSEA. The CDR3 is made up of 15 amino acids. The CDR3: CSVEEPGQGSREQYF. The DNA for the CDR3 is TGCAGCGTTGAAGAGCCGGGACAGGGATCCCGTGAGCAGTACTTC.

J is TRBJ1-2 and V is TRBV4-1; 8 bases fit TRBD1. CDR3 size: 14 residues. J gave up 5 bases and V 3 bases, and 5 bases lay outside the gene matches. Per the germline V gene, CDR1 is MGHRA and CDR2 is YSYEKL. The CDR3 region is CASSQTGQVYGYTF. In DNA form, the CDR3 reads TGCGCCAGCAGCCAGACGGGACAGGTATATGGCTACACCTTC.

J is TRBJ1-6 and V is TRBV9, with a tentative D call TRBD1 (6 bases). Trimming cost V 0 bases and J 7 bases, with 11 bases left between them. The germline V gene has CDR1 SGDLS and CDR2 YYNGEE. The CDR3 is made up of 15 amino acids. CDR3 nucleotide sequence: TGTGCCAGCAGCGTAGCAGGACAGCCAAATTCACCCCTCCACTTT. It yields the protein CASSVAGQPNSPLHF.

This clonotype was observed a single time. The gene calls are TRBV12-3 or TRBV12-4 and TRBJ1-5, with D possibly TRBD1 on 5 matching bases. This CDR3 comprises 14 residues. Between the trimmed V and J ends, which lost 3 bases and 7 bases, there was a span of 13 bases. CDR3 coding DNA: TGTGCCAGCAGTTTGACCAGGGAGGCCCAGCCCCAGCATTTT. Translating gives CASSLTREAQPQHF.

The chain links TRBV20-1 to TRBJ1-2; D is unclear. Germline assignment: CDR1 DFQATT and CDR2 SNEGSKA (reference sequence). The germline V and J ends were trimmed by 7 bases and 6 bases, with 12 bases remaining between them. This CDR3 comprises 11 residues. The CDR3 is CSVNRENGYTF. CDR3 sequence (DNA): TGCAGTGTTAATAGGGAGAATGGCTACACCTTC.

J is TRBJ2-3 and V is TRBV5-1; 12 nucleotides agree with TRBD2. The CDR3 has 17 residues. In germline, CDR1 is SGHRS, CDR2 YFSETQ. V trimming: 6 bases; J trimming: 0 bases; junction bases outside the gene matches: 8. DNA for the CDR3: TGCGCCAGCACCCCCAGGACTAGCGGGGCCAGCACAGATACGCAGTATTTT. This gives the protein CASTPRTSGASTDTQYF.

The genes are TRBV27 and TRBJ2-6, with D perhaps TRBD1 (6 bases). V was trimmed by 8 bases and J by 0 bases, leaving 14 bases between them. The germline V gene encodes CDR1 MNHEY and CDR2 SMNVEV (reference sequence). The CDR3 covers 16 residues. The CDR3 sequence: CASGPGHSSGANVLTF. Written as DNA, the CDR3 is TGTGCCAGCGGCCCGGGACACAGCTCTGGGGCCAACGTCCTGACTTTC.

This chain uses TRBV7-2 with TRBJ2-7; D remains ambiguous. Germline V gene lookup returns CDR1 SGHTA and CDR2 FQGNSA. Trimming shortened V by 0 bases and J by 6 bases, and 6 bases separated the two germline ends. This CDR3 spans 12 amino acids. DNA for the CDR3: TGTGCCAGCAGCTTAGCCGTGACCGAGCAGTACTTC. Residues: CASSLAVTEQYF.

This clonotype was counted between two and nine times. The CDR3 nucleotides read TGTGCCAGCAGATCCAACAGGGTAGAGACCCAGTACTTC. The encoded protein is CASRSNRVETQYF. The rearrangement links TRBV12-3 or TRBV12-4 to TRBJ2-5; maybe TRBD1 (6 bases). The V gene lost 6 bases and the J gene lost 4 bases, with 12 bases spanning the gap. The length of the CDR3 is 13 residues.

The chain combines TRBV5-1 with TRBJ1-3; no clear D gene. This CDR3 region has 16 residues. Trimming cost V 5 bases and J 0 bases, with 15 bases left between them. The germline CDR1 and CDR2 sequences are SGHRS and YFSETQ. CDR3 coding DNA: TGCGCCAGCAGTCAGGAACCGTTTTTCTCTGGAAACACCATATATTTT. This translates into CASSQEPFFSGNTIYF.

This clonotype was seen at least ten times. The V and J genes are TRBV29-1 and TRBJ2-5; 9 nucleotides match TRBD1. The junction had 7 bases not matched to a gene; V was cut back by 7 bases and J by 4 bases. The CDR3 totals 13 residues. From germline, CDR1 is SQVTM and CDR2 ANQGSEA. DNA for the CDR3: TGCAGCGCCATGAGGGGACAGGGAGAGACCCAGTACTTC. This sequence encodes CSAMRGQGETQYF.

V usage is TRBV12-3 or TRBV12-4 and J usage is TRBJ1-2, with D tentatively TRBD1 (6 bases). This CDR3 region has 15 residues. Trimming pared 7 bases from V and 2 bases from J, leaving 17 bases between. CDR3 bases: TGTGCCAGCAACCAAATCGCCACAGGGAACTATGGCTACACCTTC. It yields the protein CASNQIATGNYGYTF.

A few counts support this clonotype. The chain uses TRBV4-2 and TRBJ1-1; tentative D call: TRBD1 (5 bases). V was shortened by 4 bases and J by 7 bases, with 13 bases between the two germline ends. The CDR3 contains 13 residues. Germline V lookup: CDR1 LGHNA, CDR2 YNFKEQ. CDR3 region: CASSPQGPREAFF. CDR3 DNA: TGTGCCAGCAGCCCCCAGGGACCCCGTGAAGCTTTCTTT.

This chain connects TRBV18 to TRBJ1-6, with D unresolved. Germline V lookup: CDR1 KGHSH, CDR2 LQKENI. V was shortened by 4 bases and J by 6 bases, with 10 bases between the two germline ends. The CDR3 length is 14 residues. The CDR3 protein is CASSRVGSNSPLHF. Written as DNA, the CDR3 is TGTGCCAGCTCACGGGTCGGTAGTAATTCACCCCTCCACTTT.

This chain links TRBV9 with TRBJ1-1; a weak D match, TRBD1 (5 bases). Looked up from germline, CDR1 is SGDLS and CDR2 is YYNGEE. This CDR3 spans 16 amino acids. V lost 0 bases and J 0 bases, leaving 12 bases between the germline ends. CDR3 sequence: CASSVVSGLMNTEAFF. CDR3 nucleotides: TGTGCCAGCAGCGTAGTGTCGGGACTGATGAACACTGAAGCTTTCTTT.

The chain joins TRBV6-1 to TRBJ2-7; perhaps TRBD2 as D (5 bases). This CDR3 comprises 16 residues. Between the trimmed V and J ends, which lost 5 bases and 4 bases, there was a span of 21 bases. Germline V gene data show CDR1 as MNHNS and CDR2 as SASEGT. For the CDR3, the DNA is TGTGCCAGCAGTACGGGGATAGGGCGGCGTCAATACGAGCAGTACTTC. Residues: CASSTGIGRRQYEQYF.

The table lists this clonotype with a few counts. CDR3 nucleotide sequence: TGTGCCAGCAGTTTCAAGGGCCTCTCCTACAATGAGCAGTTCTTC. Translated: CASSFKGLSYNEQFF. The V gene is TRBV7-2, the J gene TRBJ2-1; D call uncertain. This CDR3 is 15 amino acids long. Germline CDR1 is SGHTA and CDR2 is FQGNSA. With 6 bases removed from V and 0 bases from J, the gap between germline ends came to 12 bases.